Listed below are T cell receptor beta chains from one sample, sequenced in a study of Graves' ophthalmopathy and Graves' hyperthyroidism. MiXCR, applied by TCRdb to the multiplex PCR reads, yields one record per CDR3 protein. Here the sample spans approximately 640,000 distinct CDR3 sequences, under 50% being singletons. Sequencing was done on a sample of peripheral blood. Source of these receptors: an adult man with Graves' ophthalmopathy. Each CDR3 is given with its conserved first and last residue. D genes are given only for firm matches. Not all rows give a size; the values are once, few, many and, for expanded clones, a class.

>TRBV2|many|TRBJ1-2|NA
TGTGCCAGCAGTGAAGACAACTATGGCTACACCTTC
CASSEDNYGYTF
>TRBV29-1|NA|TRBJ1-2|NA
TGCAGCGTAGCTCCCGGGACATCTAGCTATGGCTACACCTTC
CSVAPGTSSYGYTF
>TRBV29-1|NA|TRBJ2-7|TRBD2
TGCAGCGTGTTAGCGGGAAGTGGAGAGTACTTC
CSVLAGSGEYF
>TRBV7-9|NA|TRBJ1-2|TRBD1
TGTGCCAGCAGCTTGAGCAGGGGGAGAGGCTACACCTTC
CASSLSRGRGYTF
>TRBV11-3|once|TRBJ2-7|NA
TGTGCCAGCAGCTTAGGGGTGCGCAACGAGCAGTACTTC
CASSLGVRNEQYF
>TRBV7-9|many|TRBJ1-5|NA
TGTGCCAGCAGCTTAGGTCGGTGGGGGACGGATCAGCCCCAGCATTTT
CASSLGRWGTDQPQHF
>TRBV15|many|TRBJ1-6|TRBD1
TGTGCCACCAGCAGAGATCCGACAGGGGGAGGCAATTCACCCCTCCACTTT
CATSRDPTGGGNSPLHF
>TRBV19|few|TRBJ2-3|NA
TGTGTCAGTAGCCTTACCGGTGGGACGAACACAGATACGCAGTATTTT
CVSSLTGGTNTDTQYF
>TRBV7-8|many|TRBJ1-6|TRBD1
TGTGCCAGCAGCTTAGGGACAGGGGGACTTAATTCACCCCTCCACTTT
CASSLGTGGLNSPLHF
>TRBV29-1|NA|TRBJ1-2|TRBD1
TGCGGCACCACCTCGGACAGGGAGTATGGCTACACCTTC
CGTTSDREYGYTF
>TRBV15|NA|TRBJ2-1|NA
TGTGCCACCAGCAGAGGGGGGACCTACAATGAGCAGTTCTTC
CATSRGGTYNEQFF
>TRBV10-3|NA|TRBJ2-6|NA
TGTGCCAGCAGTACCCGACCAAGTTCGGGTGGGGCCAACGTCCTGACTTTC
CASSTRPSSGGANVLTF
>TRBV7-9|many|TRBJ2-5|NA
TGTGCCAGCAGCTTGGTGGGGAGTTGGGAGACCCAGTACTTC
CASSLVGSWETQYF
>TRBV15|NA|TRBJ2-7|NA
TGTGTCACCAGCAGAGATGGGGGCGGGCAGTACTTC
CVTSRDGGGQYF
>TRBV25-1|NA|TRBJ2-7|TRBD2
TGTGCCAGCGCAGCGGGGGGGCTGGAATACGAGCAGTACTTC
CASAAGGLEYEQYF
>TRBV6-6|NA|TRBJ2-5|NA
TGTGCCAGCGCAGGAAGGGAGACCCAGTACTTC
CASAGRETQYF
>TRBV15|many|TRBJ1-2|TRBD1
TGTGCCACCAGCAGAGACTGGCTAGGACAGGGGTCTGGCTACACCTTC
CATSRDWLGQGSGYTF
>TRBV25-1|many|TRBJ2-2|NA
TGTGCCAGCGAGCGGCAGGAGGACGGGGAGCTGTTTTTT
CASERQEDGELFF
>TRBV29-1|NA|TRBJ2-5|NA
TGCAGCTTGGCCGACACAGCCAAGACCCAGTACTTC
CSLADTAKTQYF
>TRBV7-8|many|TRBJ1-5|NA
TGTGCCAGCAGCTTAGTGCCCCAGGGGTATAGCAATCAGCCCCAGCATTTT
CASSLVPQGYSNQPQHF
>TRBV10-3|NA|TRBJ1-2|TRBD1
TGTGCCATCAGTGGGGGACAGAGCCTCTATGGCTACACCTTC
CAISGGQSLYGYTF
>TRBV19|many|TRBJ1-5|TRBD1
TGTGCCAGTAGTATAGAGTCTTGGGGACAGGGGGATCAGCCCCAGCATTTT
CASSIESWGQGDQPQHF
>TRBV12-3/TRBV12-4|few|TRBJ2-5|NA
TGTGCCAGCAGTTCCTCCGACCGATTGGGGCGACAAGAGACCCAGTACTTC
CASSSSDRLGRQETQYF
>TRBV7-6|many|TRBJ2-5|NA
TGTGCCAGCAGCCCCAGGGGAGGGAACGGGGTTCAAGAGACCCAGTACTTC
CASSPRGGNGVQETQYF
>TRBV10-3|NA|TRBJ1-1|NA
TGTGCCATCATGGATGGGGTGAACACTGAAGCTTTCTTT
CAIMDGVNTEAFF
>TRBV7-2|NA|TRBJ2-6|TRBD2
TGTGCCAGCAGCTTAAGCGTCGGGACTAGCGGGGGCAACGTCCTGACTTTC
CASSLSVGTSGGNVLTF
>TRBV11-3|few|TRBJ1-4|TRBD1
TGTGCCAGCAGCTCGGGACAGGGCGAAGAAAAACTGTTTTTT
CASSSGQGEEKLFF
>TRBV2|NA|TRBJ2-3|TRBD2
TGTGCCAGCAGCCGGACTAGCGGGGGTGTTGGAGATACGCAGTATTTT
CASSRTSGGVGDTQYF
>TRBV2|NA|TRBJ2-1|NA
TGTGCCAGCAGCCCAGCGGGCTCCTACAATGAGCAGTTCTTC
CASSPAGSYNEQFF